This T cell receptor (beta chain) was captured in a study of shared clonotypes between healthy human individuals. Whole-study findings and limits: Clonotypes not shared had lower generation probabilities than those common to all four donors. Generally, estimated richness proved larger in naive subsets than it did in memory subsets.

Produced via immunoSEQ multiplex PCR; TCRdb's table is partial and in-frame only. Of fewer than 1.6 million clones in the sample, approximately 98.5% were seen once. Details on this clone: Its antigen remains unidentified.

CDR1 and CDR2 (germline): SGDLS, YYNGEE. The CDR3 covers 15 residues. V was trimmed by 0 bases and J by 6 bases, leaving 14 bases between them. The TCR was taken from a man between 25 and 39 years old in good health. The chain employs TRBV9 and TRBJ2-3; no definite D call. Sequenced sample: naive CD4+ T cells sorted from blood. Subset denoted: CD45RA+ positively selected. This CDR3 is CASSVAVSRQDTQYF. CDR3 bases: TGTGCCAGCAGCGTAGCGGTCTCCCGTCAGGATACGCAGTATTTT. Complete variable domain (other parts from reference TRBV9 and TRBJ2-3): DSGVTQTPKHLITATGQRVTLRCSPRSGDLSVYWYQQSLDQGLQFLIQYYNGEERAKGNILERFSAQQFPDLHSELNLSSLELGDSALYFCASSVAVSRQDTQYFGPGTRLTVL.